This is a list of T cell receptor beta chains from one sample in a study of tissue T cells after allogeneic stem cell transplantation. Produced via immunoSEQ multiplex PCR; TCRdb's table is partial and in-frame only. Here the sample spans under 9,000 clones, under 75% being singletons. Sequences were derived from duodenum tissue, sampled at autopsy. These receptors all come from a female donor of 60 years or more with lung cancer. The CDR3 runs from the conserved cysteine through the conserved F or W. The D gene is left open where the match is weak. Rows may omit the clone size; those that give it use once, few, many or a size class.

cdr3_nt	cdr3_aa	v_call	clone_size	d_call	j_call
TGTGCCAGCAGTTTATTGGGCAGAGAATACGAGCAGTACTTC	CASSLLGREYEQYF	TRBV27	.	.	TRBJ2-7
TGCAGCGTTGCTTCGGACAGCACCCTCGAGCAGTACTTC	CSVASDSTLEQYF	TRBV29-1	.	.	TRBJ2-7
TGTGCCTGGGCCGGACCTAACGGAAGCAATCAGCCCCAGCATTTT	CAWAGPNGSNQPQHF	TRBV30	medium-sized	.	TRBJ1-5
TGCGCCAGCAGCCTACTCGTCGGGAAGCAAGAGACCCAGTACTTC	CASSLLVGKQETQYF	TRBV5-1	few	.	TRBJ2-5
TGTGCCAGCTCACCCAACCGGGACTACAATGAGCAGTTCTTC	CASSPNRDYNEQFF	TRBV18	few	.	TRBJ2-1
TGTGCCAGCAGCCGTAGCGGTAGGGGCGACGAGCAGTACTTC	CASSRSGRGDEQYF	TRBV7-9	.	.	TRBJ2-7
TGTGCCAGCAGCCACCGATTTAGGGACAATGAGCAGTTCTTC	CASSHRFRDNEQFF	TRBV7-2	.	.	TRBJ2-1
TGTGCCAGTAGTCGCACAGTGGCCAGCTCCTACGAGCAGTACTTC	CASSRTVASSYEQYF	TRBV19	few	.	TRBJ2-7
TGCGCCAGCAGCCCCGATCCGAGCTCCTACAATGAGCAGTTCTTC	CASSPDPSSYNEQFF	TRBV5-1	once	.	TRBJ2-1
TGTGCCAGCAGTTCCGGATCCCGCGGGTGGGACGAGCAGTACTTC	CASSSGSRGWDEQYF	TRBV6-5	.	.	TRBJ2-7
TGCGCCAGCAGCCGGGGCAGGGGAGCAACTAATGAAAAACTGTTTTTT	CASSRGRGATNEKLFF	TRBV5-1	.	.	TRBJ1-4
TGTGCCAGCAGCTTATACTCCAACTCCAATGAGCAGTTCTTC	CASSLYSNSNEQFF	TRBV11-3	.	.	TRBJ2-1
TGTGCCACCAGTGGTGGGACAGGGAATGAGCAGTTCTTC	CATSGGTGNEQFF	TRBV15	large	TRBD1	TRBJ2-1
TGTGCCACCAGTGTCCAAAGCGGGAGGGCTGAGCAGTTCTTC	CATSVQSGRAEQFF	TRBV24-1	few	TRBD2	TRBJ2-1
TGTGCTGTGGGCGGGCAGGGAGCCGAGCAGTACTTC	CAVGGQGAEQYF	TRBV19	medium-sized	.	TRBJ2-7
TGTGCCAGCAGCTTCATAGCGGGTGGAACCTACGAGCAGTACTTC	CASSFIAGGTYEQYF	TRBV7-2	.	TRBD2	TRBJ2-7
TGTGCCAGCTCACCAGTCTCAGGATCCTACGAGCAGTACTTC	CASSPVSGSYEQYF	TRBV18	.	.	TRBJ2-7